This record looks at one T cell receptor (beta chain) sequence and its context. The antigen remains undetermined. This record comes from a study of cytomegalovirus exposure and HLA in healthy donors. Study context: HLA-typed donors were the source of roughly 80 million unique TCRs held in an early data release. Study conclusions and caveats: Under in vitro conditions, three CMV-associated chains were confirmed as specific for CMV antigens.

Use of 60 Vbeta and 13 Jbeta primers characterized the PCR. Libraries were prepared by immunoSEQ multiplex PCR; TCRdb keeps only in-frame clonotypes and omits some of them. Among 130,000 to 150,000 clones listed, approximately 71% were seen once. The sample consisted of PBMCs. This receptor was identified in a woman in her fifties or sixties in good health and CMV-seronegative.

The CDR3 is CASSALAGSYEQYF. The CDR3 nucleotides read TGTGCCAGCAGTGCTTTAGCGGGTTCCTACGAGCAGTACTTC. This chain links TRBV2 with TRBJ2-5, with 7 bases matching TRBD2. The DNA end is a closer match to TRBJ2-7, so the J assignment may be wrong. Looked up from germline, CDR1 is SNHLY and CDR2 is FYNNEI. This CDR3 has 14 amino acids.